The 9 T cell receptor beta chains listed next were all sequenced from one sample in a study of blood T cell repertoires in COVID-19. Repertoires were generated with immunoSEQ multiplex PCR, while TCRdb's copy carries only in-frame clones and drops some. The table has under 450,000 clones, more than 75% seen once. Sequenced: PBMCs or T cells enriched from blood (not recorded which). Receptor source: a man in his thirties or forties who had recovered from COVID-19.

V and J are TRBV27 and TRBJ2-3; 10 bases match TRBD2. The junction had 11 bases not matched to a gene; V was cut back by 10 bases and J by 4 bases. The CDR3 is made up of 15 amino acids. Germline loops: CDR1 MNHEY, CDR2 SMNVEV (reference sequence). CDR3 nucleotide sequence: TGTGCCACCGCTGAATTAGCGGGGGGCGCAGATACGCAGTATTTT. It encodes CATAELAGGADTQYF.

The genes are TRBV6-2 or TRBV6-3 and TRBJ2-7; perhaps TRBD1 as D (5 bases). With 4 bases removed from V and 3 bases from J, the gap between germline ends came to 13 bases. Germline loops: CDR1 MNHEY, CDR2 SVGEGT. The CDR3 length is 14 residues. The DNA for the CDR3 is TGTGCCAGCAGTTCTGGGGCCTTGGACTACGAGCAGTACTTC. Its protein is CASSSGALDYEQYF.

This clone was counted a single time. The V gene is TRBV14, the J gene TRBJ2-3; D not resolved. V lost 6 bases and J 7 bases, leaving 14 bases between the germline ends. Germline lookup yields CDR1 SGHDN and CDR2 FVKESK. The CDR3 spans 13 residues. CDR3 residues: CASSPTSVNTQYF. The CDR3 DNA reads as TGTGCCAGCAGTCCTACCTCGGTGAATACGCAGTATTTT.

This chain links TRBV11-3 with TRBJ1-6, with D uncertain. CDR3 length: 13 amino acids. With 3 bases removed from V and 8 bases from J, the gap between germline ends came to 8 bases. The germline gives CDR1 SGHNT, CDR2 YENEEA. This chain's CDR3 is CASSFTTDSPLHF. Here the CDR3 DNA reads TGTGCCAGCAGCTTTACTACCGATTCACCCCTCCACTTT.

The V and J genes are TRBV5-1 and TRBJ1-2, with 9 bases lining up with TRBD1. Germline V gene lookup returns CDR1 SGHRS and CDR2 YFSETQ. V dropped 4 bases and J dropped 3; count of bases not matched to a gene: 10. The CDR3 consists of 16 residues. CDR3 DNA sequence: TGCGCCAGCAGCCCGAACTCGGGGACAGGGTACTATGGCTACACCTTC. Amino acids: CASSPNSGTGYYGYTF.

This chain links TRBV13 with TRBJ2-7; TRBD1 matches at 7 bases. The CDR3 has 13 residues. CDR1 is PRHDT, CDR2 FYEKMQ, per germline (reference sequence). Trimming at V came to 5 bases and at J to 4 bases, leaving 5 bases not matched to a gene. CDR3 region: CASSRNRGYEQYF. The CDR3 DNA is TGTGCCAGCAGCCGCAACAGGGGTTACGAGCAGTACTTC.

V and J are TRBV19 and TRBJ1-2, with 7 bases identical to TRBD1. V was pared by 5 bases and J by 5 bases, with 17 bases of the junction left unmatched. The CDR3 has 17 residues. CDR1 and CDR2 (germline): LNHDA, SQIVND (reference sequence). The CDR3 spells CASSQDRTGWVGYGYTF. The CDR3 DNA reads TGTGCCAGTAGTCAAGATCGGACAGGTTGGGTTGGTTATGGCTACACCTTC. Drawing the rest from reference TRBV19 and TRBJ1-2, the complete variable domain is DGGITQSPKYLFRKEGQNVTLSCEQNLNHDAMYWYRQDPGQGLRLIYYSQIVNDFQKGDIAEGYSVSREKKESFPLTVTSAQKNPTAFYLCASSQDRTGWVGYGYTFGSGTRLTVV.

About this clone: Within the sample, other DNA sequences also encode this same CDR3. The rearrangement joins TRBV19 to TRBJ2-7; 7 bases match TRBD2. This CDR3 has 14 residues. J was trimmed by 0 bases and V by 5 bases; bases with no gene match: 4. The V gene's germline CDR1 is LNHDA and CDR2 SQIVND (reference sequence). The CDR3 protein is CASSFGGGSYEQYF. The DNA for the CDR3 is TGTGCCAGTAGTTTCGGCGGGGGCTCCTACGAGCAGTACTTC. The whole variable domain, remainder taken from reference TRBV19 and TRBJ2-7, is DGGITQSPKYLFRKEGQNVTLSCEQNLNHDAMYWYRQDPGQGLRLIYYSQIVNDFQKGDIAEGYSVSREKKESFPLTVTSAQKNPTAFYLCASSFGGGSYEQYFGPGTRLTVT.

The rearrangement uses TRBV20-1 and TRBJ2-1, with a weak D call TRBD1 (5 bases). The CDR3 is 14 amino acids. The germline V gene has CDR1 DFQATT and CDR2 SNEGSKA (reference sequence). Trimming left V 3 bases short and J 5 bases short, with 14 bases between. For the CDR3, the DNA is TGCAGTGCTAGTCATCTGAGCAGGGACAATGAGCAGTTCTTC. Translating gives CSASHLSRDNEQFF.